This TCR beta chain was sequenced during a study of blood T cell repertoires in COVID-19. On the study more broadly: Specimens from acute and convalescent COVID-19 originated in the United States, Italy and Spain. PBMCs, B-cell-depleted T cells, or T cells were the source of the cDNA or gDNA that made up the material.

Methods used by the authors: Reference gene primers were amplified, and this amplification served to estimate nucleated cell counts. The data were produced by immunoSEQ multiplex PCR, yet TCRdb's version contains in-frame clones alone and is incomplete. Clonal size and the V and J genes are those of that table, whereas D and trimming came from the DNA. The sample carries about 300,000 clones, roughly 90% recorded once. The CDR3 contains 16 residues. V was clipped by 0 bases and J by 2 bases, with 12 bases between them. This sequence was found in a middle-aged man with acute or convalescent COVID-19. The chain couples TRBV23-1 to TRBJ2-3; tentatively, D is TRBD1 (5 bases). TRBV23-1 is sorted into the ORF group, with uncertain function. Material for sequencing was peripheral blood. The CDR3 nucleotides are TGCGCCAGCAGTCAATCCCTCAGGGAAACCACAGATACGCAGTATTTT. It codes for CASSQSLRETTDTQYF.